This TCR beta chain is drawn from a study of T-cell memory formation after mild COVID-19. CDR1 and CDR2 from the germline V gene are SQVTM and ANQGSEA. The CDR3 length is 15 residues. Trimming cost V 6 bases and J 2 bases, with 18 bases left between them. MiXCR, run by TCRdb on the 5' RACE reads, gives a single entry per CDR3 protein. Here the sample spans some 410,000 distinct CDR3 sequences, less than 25% being singletons. Findings of the study overall: What remained unconfirmed was the SARS-CoV-2 specificity of second-wave clones peaking on day 37. Contracting clones from day 15 to 85 showed balanced CD4/CD8; later expanders favored CD4+.

Comments on this clonotype: The antigen remains undetermined.

The receptor was derived from an adult woman who had mild COVID-19 (a few samples of this study predate the infection). Cell type and time point are not known. The sample taken for sequencing was PBMCs or a T cell subset sorted from them (not recorded which). The J gene is TRBJ2-3, the V gene TRBV29-1, with D unclear. The CDR3 here is CSVLPATKNTDTQYF. The CDR3 region has the DNA TGCAGCGTCCTACCGGCGACGAAGAACACAGATACGCAGTATTTT.